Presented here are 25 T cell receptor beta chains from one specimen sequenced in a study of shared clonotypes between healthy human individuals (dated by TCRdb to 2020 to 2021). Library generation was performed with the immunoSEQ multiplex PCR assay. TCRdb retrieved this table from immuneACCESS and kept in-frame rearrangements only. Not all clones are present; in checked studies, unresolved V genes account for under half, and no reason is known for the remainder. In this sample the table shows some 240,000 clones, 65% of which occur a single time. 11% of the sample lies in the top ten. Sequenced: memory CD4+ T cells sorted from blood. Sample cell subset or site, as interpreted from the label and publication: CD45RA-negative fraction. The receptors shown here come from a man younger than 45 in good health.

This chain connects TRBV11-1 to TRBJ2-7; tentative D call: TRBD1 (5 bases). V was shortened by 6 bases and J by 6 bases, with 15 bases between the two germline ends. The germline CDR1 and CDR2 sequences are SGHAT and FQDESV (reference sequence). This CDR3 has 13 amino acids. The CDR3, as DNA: TGTGCCAGCAGGGTCAGGGCGGTCTCCGAGCAGTACTTC. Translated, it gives CASRVRAVSEQYF.

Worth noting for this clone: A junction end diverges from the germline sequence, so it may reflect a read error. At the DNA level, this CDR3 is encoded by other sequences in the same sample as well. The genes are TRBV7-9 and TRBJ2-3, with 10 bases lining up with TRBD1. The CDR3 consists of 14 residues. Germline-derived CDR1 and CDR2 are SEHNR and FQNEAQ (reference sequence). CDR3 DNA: TGTGCCAGCAGTTGGGGACAGGGGCCAGATACACAGTATTTT. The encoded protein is CASSWGQGPDTQYF.

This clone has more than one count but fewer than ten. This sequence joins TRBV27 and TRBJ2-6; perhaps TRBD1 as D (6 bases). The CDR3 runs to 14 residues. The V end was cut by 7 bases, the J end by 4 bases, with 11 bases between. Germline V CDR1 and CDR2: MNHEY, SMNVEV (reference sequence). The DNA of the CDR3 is TGTGCCAGCACCAGACAGGCGGGGGCCAACGTCCTGACTTTC. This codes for CASTRQAGANVLTF. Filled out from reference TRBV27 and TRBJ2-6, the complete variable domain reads EAQVTQNPRYLITVTGKKLTVTCSQNMNHEYMSWYRQDPGLGLRQIYYSMNVEVTDKGDVPEGYKVSRKEKRNFPLILESPSPNQTSLYFCASTRQAGANVLTFGAGSRLTVL.

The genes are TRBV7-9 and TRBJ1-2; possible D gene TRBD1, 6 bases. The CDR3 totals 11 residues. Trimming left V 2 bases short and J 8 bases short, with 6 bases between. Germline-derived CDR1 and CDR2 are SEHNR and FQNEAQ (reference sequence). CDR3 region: CASSLQGGYTF. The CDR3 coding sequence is TGTGCCAGCAGCTTACAGGGGGGCTACACCTTC.

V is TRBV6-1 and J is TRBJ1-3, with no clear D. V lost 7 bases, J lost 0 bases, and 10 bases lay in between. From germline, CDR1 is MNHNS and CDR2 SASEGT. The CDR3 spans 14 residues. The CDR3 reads CASTRDNSGNTIYF. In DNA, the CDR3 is TGTGCCAGCACGAGGGATAACTCTGGAAACACCATATATTTT.

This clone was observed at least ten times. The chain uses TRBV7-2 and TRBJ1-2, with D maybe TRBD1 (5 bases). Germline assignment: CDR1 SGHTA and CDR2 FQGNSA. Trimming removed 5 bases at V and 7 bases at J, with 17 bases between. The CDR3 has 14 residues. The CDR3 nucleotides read TGTGCCAGCAGCCCAAAGGTCGGGACGGCTGGCTACACCTTC. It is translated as CASSPKVGTAGYTF.

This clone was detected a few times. The CDR3 nucleotides are TGCAGCGTTGTACAGGGGGCGGACGAGCAGTACTTC. Its translation is CSVVQGADEQYF. The chain recombines TRBV29-1 with TRBJ2-7; 9 nucleotides align to TRBD1. The germline CDR1 and CDR2 sequences are SQVTM and ANQGSEA. V was pared by 4 bases and J by 5 bases, with 3 bases of the junction left unmatched. The length of the CDR3 is 12 residues.

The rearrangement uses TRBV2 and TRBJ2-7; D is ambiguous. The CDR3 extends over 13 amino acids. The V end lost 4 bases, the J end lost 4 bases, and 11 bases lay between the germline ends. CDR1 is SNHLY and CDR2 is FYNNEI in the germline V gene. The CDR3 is CASSGALIYEQYF. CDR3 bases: TGTGCCAGCAGTGGCGCTCTGATTTACGAGCAGTACTTC.

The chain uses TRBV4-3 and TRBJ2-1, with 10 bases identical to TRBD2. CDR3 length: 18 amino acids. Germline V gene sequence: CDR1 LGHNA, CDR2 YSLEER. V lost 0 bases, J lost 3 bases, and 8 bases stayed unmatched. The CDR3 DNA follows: TGCGCCAGCAGCCAAGATTCTGTGACTAGCGGGTTCTACAATGAGCAGTTCTTC. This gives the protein CASSQDSVTSGFYNEQFF.

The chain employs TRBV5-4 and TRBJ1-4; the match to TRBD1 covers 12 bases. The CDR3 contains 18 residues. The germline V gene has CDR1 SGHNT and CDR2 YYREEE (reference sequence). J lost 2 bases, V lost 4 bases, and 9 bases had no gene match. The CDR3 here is CASSPVPGQGATNEKLFF. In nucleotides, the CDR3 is TGTGCCAGCAGCCCAGTCCCGGGACAGGGGGCGACTAATGAAAAACTGTTTTTT.

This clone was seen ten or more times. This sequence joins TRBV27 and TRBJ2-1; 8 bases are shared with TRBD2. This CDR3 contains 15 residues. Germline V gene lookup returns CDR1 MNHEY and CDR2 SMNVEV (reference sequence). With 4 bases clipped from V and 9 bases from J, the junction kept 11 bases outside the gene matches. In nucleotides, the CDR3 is TGTGCCAGCAGTTCTTCCGGACTAGCTTTGGGTGAGCAGTTCTTC. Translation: CASSSSGLALGEQFF.

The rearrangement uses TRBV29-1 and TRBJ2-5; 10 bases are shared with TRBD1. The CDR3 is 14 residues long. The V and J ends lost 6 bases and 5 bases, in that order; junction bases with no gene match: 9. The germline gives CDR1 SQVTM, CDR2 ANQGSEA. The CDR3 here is CSVAGTGAYETQYF. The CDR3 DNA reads TGCAGCGTGGCCGGGACAGGGGCTTATGAGACCCAGTACTTC.

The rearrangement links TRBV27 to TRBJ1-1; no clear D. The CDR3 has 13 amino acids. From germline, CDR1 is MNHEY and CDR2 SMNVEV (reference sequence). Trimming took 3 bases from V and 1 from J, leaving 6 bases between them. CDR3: CASSFSANTEAFF. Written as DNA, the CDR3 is TGTGCCAGCAGTTTCTCAGCGAACACTGAAGCTTTCTTT.

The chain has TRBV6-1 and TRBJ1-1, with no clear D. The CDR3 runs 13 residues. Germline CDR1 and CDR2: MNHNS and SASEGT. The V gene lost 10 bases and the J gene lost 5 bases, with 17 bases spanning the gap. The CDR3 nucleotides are TGTGCCACCCAAGGAGGGCGTGGGACTGAAGCTTTCTTT. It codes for CATQGGRGTEAFF.

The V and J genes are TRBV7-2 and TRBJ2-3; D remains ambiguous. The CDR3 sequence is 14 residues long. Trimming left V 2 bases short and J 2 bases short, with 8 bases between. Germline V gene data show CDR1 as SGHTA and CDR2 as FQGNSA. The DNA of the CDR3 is TGTGCCAGCAGCTTACGGCATTACACAGATACGCAGTATTTT. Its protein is CASSLRHYTDTQYF. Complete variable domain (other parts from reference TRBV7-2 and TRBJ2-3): GAGVSQSPSNKVTEKGKDVELRCDPISGHTALYWYRQSLGQGLEFLIYFQGNSAPDKSGLPSDRFSAERTGGSVSTLTIQRTQQEDSAVYLCASSLRHYTDTQYFGPGTRLTVL.

The CDR3 here is CASSPPLVSEKLFF. The CDR3 DNA sequence: TGTGCCAGCAGTCCCCCGTTGGTTAGTGAAAAACTGTTTTTT. The V gene is TRBV28, the J gene TRBJ1-4, with unresolved D. The germline gives CDR1 MDHEN, CDR2 SYDVKM. The CDR3 sequence is 14 residues long. Trimming pared 5 bases from V and 7 bases from J, leaving 14 bases between.

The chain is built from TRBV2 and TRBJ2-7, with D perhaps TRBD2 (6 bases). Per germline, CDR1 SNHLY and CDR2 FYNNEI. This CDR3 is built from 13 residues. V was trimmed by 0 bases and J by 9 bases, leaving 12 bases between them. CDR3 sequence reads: CASSEAGRGGQYF. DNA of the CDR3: TGTGCCAGCAGTGAAGCTGGGCGGGGCGGGCAGTACTTC.

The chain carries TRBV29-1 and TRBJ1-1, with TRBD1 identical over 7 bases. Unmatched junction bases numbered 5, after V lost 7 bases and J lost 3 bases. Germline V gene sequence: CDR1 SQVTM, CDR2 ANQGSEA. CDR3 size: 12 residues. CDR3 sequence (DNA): TGCAGCGGCAGCAGGGGGGACACTGAAGCTTTCTTT. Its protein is CSGSRGDTEAFF.

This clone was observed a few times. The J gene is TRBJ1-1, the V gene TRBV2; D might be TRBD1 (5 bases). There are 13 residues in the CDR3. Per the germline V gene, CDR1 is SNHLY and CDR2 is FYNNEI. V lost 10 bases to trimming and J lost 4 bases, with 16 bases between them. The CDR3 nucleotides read TGTGCCACCAGGGCCCAAAGGGGCACTGAAGCTTTCTTT. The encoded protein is CATRAQRGTEAFF.

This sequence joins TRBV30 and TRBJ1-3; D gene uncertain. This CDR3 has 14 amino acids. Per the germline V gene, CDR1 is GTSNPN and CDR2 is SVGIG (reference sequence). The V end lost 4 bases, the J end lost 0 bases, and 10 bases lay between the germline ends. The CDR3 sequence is CAWNSADSGNTIYF. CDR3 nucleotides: TGTGCCTGGAACTCAGCCGACTCTGGAAACACCATATATTTT. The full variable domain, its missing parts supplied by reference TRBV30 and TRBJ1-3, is SQTIHQWPATLVQPVGSPLSLECTVEGTSNPNLYWYRQAAGRGLQLLFYSVGIGQISSEVPQNLSASRPQDRQFILSSKKLLLSDSGFYLCAWNSADSGNTIYFGEGSWLTVV.

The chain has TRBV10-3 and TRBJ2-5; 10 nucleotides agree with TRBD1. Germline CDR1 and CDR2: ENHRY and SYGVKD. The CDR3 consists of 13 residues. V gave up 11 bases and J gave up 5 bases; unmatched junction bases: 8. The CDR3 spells CAVRQGAEETQYF. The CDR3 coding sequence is TGTGCCGTTCGACAGGGGGCGGAGGAGACCCAGTACTTC.

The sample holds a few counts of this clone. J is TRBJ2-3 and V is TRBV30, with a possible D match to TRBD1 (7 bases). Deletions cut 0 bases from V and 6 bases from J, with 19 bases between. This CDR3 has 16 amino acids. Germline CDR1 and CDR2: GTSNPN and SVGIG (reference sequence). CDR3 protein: CAWSVWAGGTSDTQYF. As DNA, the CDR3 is TGTGCCTGGAGTGTATGGGCAGGGGGGACGTCTGATACGCAGTATTTT. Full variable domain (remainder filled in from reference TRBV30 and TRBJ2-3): SQTIHQWPATLVQPVGSPLSLECTVEGTSNPNLYWYRQAAGRGLQLLFYSVGIGQISSEVPQNLSASRPQDRQFILSSKKLLLSDSGFYLCAWSVWAGGTSDTQYFGPGTRLTVL.

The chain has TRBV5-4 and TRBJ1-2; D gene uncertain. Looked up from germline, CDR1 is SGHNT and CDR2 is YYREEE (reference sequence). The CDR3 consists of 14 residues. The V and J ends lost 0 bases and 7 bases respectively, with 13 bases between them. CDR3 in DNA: TGTGCCAGCAGCTTGGGAGGAGGGTTCGGTGGCTACACCTTC. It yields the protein CASSLGGGFGGYTF.

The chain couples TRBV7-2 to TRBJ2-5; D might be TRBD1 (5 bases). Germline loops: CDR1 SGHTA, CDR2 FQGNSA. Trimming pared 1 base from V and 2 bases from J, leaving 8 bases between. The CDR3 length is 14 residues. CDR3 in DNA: TGTGCCAGCAGCTTAGTTAAGGGGCAAGAGACCCAGTACTTC. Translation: CASSLVKGQETQYF.

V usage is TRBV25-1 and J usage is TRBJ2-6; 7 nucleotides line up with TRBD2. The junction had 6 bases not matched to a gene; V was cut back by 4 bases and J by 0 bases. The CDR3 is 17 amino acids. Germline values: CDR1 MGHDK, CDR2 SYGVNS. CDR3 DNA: TGTGCCAGCAGTGGGGAGGGAAAGGGCTCTGGGGCCAACGTCCTGACTTTC. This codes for CASSGEGKGSGANVLTF. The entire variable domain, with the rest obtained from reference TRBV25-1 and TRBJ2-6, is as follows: EADIYQTPRYLVIGTGKKITLECSQTMGHDKMYWYQQDPGMELHLIHYSYGVNSTEKGDLSSESTVSRIRTEHFPLTLESARPSHTSQYLCASSGEGKGSGANVLTFGAGSRLTVL.